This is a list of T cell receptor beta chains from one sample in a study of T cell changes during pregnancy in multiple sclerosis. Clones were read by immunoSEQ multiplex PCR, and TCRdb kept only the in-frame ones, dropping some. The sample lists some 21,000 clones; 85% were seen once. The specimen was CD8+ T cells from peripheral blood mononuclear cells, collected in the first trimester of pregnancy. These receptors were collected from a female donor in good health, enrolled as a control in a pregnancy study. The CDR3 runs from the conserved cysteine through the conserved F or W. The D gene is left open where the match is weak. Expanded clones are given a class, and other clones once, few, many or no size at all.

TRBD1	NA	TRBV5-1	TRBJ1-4	CASSVQGREKLFF	TGCGCCAGCAGCGTACAGGGGCGGGAAAAACTGTTTTTT
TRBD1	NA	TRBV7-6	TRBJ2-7	CASSQQIRTGDYEQYF	TGTGCCAGCAGCCAGCAAATCAGGACAGGTGATTACGAGCAGTACTTC
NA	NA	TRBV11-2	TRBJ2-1	CASSLGWESGFNEQFF	TGTGCCAGCAGCTTAGGTTGGGAGAGCGGGTTCAATGAGCAGTTCTTC
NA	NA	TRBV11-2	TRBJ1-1	CASSYSGNTEAFF	TGTGCCAGCAGTTACTCGGGGAACACTGAAGCTTTCTTT
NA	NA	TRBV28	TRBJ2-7	CASSIWSRLEQYF	TGTGCCAGCAGCATTTGGTCCAGGCTCGAGCAGTACTTC
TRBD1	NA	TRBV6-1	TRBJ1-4	CASSEGTGGFEKLFF	TGTGCCAGCAGTGAAGGCACAGGGGGCTTTGAAAAACTGTTTTTT
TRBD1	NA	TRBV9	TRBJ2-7	CASSVAKTGNYEQYF	TGTGCCAGCAGCGTGGCAAAGACAGGGAACTACGAGCAGTACTTC
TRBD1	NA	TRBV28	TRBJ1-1	CASSLAGTGPNTEAFF	TGTGCCAGCAGCTTAGCCGGGACAGGGCCGAACACTGAAGCTTTCTTT
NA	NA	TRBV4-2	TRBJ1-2	CASGGGSLGFNYGYTF	TGTGCCAGCGGGGGGGGGAGCCTGGGGTTTAACTATGGCTACACCTTC
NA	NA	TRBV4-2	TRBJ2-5	CASSHSPGETQYF	TGTGCCAGCAGCCACTCCCCGGGAGAGACCCAGTACTTC
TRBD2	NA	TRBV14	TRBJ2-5	CASSQRISGGPRETQYF	TGTGCCAGCAGCCAAAGGATTAGCGGGGGGCCGCGGGAGACCCAGTACTTC
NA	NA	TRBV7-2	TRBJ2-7	CASSSTGGRGKYEQYF	TGTGCCAGCAGCTCCACGGGCGGGCGGGGAAAGTACGAGCAGTACTTC
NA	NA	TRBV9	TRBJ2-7	CASSVSGTYEQYF	TGTGCCAGCAGCGTATCGGGGACCTACGAGCAGTACTTC
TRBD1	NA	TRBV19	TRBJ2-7	CASSSLGTGGAEQYF	TGTGCCAGTAGTTCCCTCGGGACAGGGGGCGCCGAGCAGTACTTC
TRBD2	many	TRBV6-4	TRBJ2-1	CASSDGTSNEQFF	TGTGCCAGCAGTGACGGGACTAGCAATGAGCAGTTCTTC
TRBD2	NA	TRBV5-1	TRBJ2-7	CASSSVLAGGPIEQYF	TGCGCCAGCAGCTCAGTACTAGCGGGAGGGCCGATCGAGCAGTACTTC
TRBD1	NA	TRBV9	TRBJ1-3	CASSVGNRGSSGNTIYF	TGTGCCAGCAGCGTAGGGAACAGGGGTAGCTCTGGAAACACCATATATTTT
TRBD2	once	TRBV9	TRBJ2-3	CASGDGGARDTQYF	TGTGCCAGCGGAGACGGGGGGGCAAGGGATACGCAGTATTTT
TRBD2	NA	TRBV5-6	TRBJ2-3	CASSSGGRFSTDTQYF	TGTGCCAGCAGCAGCGGGGGGCGCTTTAGCACAGATACGCAGTATTTT
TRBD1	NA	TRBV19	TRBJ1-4	CASSTDRGHEKLFF	TGTGCCAGTAGTACCGACAGGGGGCATGAAAAACTGTTTTTT
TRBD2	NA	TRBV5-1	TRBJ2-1	CASSIRLASNEQFF	TGCGCCAGCAGCATTCGACTAGCTTCGAATGAGCAGTTCTTC
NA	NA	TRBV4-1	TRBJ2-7	CASSHEQGGSNYEQYF	TGCGCCAGCAGCCACGAACAGGGAGGGTCGAATTACGAGCAGTACTTC
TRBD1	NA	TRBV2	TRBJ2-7	CASRRRGQGIYEQYF	TGTGCCAGCAGGAGAAGAGGACAGGGCATCTACGAGCAGTACTTC
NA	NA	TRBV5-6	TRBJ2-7	CASTKGGTYEQYF	TGTGCCAGCACCAAAGGGGGTACCTACGAGCAGTACTTC
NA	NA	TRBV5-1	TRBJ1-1	CASSPTGPKTEAFF	TGCGCCAGCAGCCCGACAGGACCGAAAACTGAAGCTTTCTTT
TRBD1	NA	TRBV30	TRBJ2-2	CASPGPGGGELFF	TGTGCCTCTCCGGGGCCAGGGGGCGGGGAGCTGTTTTTT
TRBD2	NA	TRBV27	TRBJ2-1	CASSSRLAASYNEQFF	TGTGCCAGCAGTTCAAGACTAGCAGCCTCCTACAATGAGCAGTTCTTC
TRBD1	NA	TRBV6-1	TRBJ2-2	CASTQGETGELFF	TGTGCCAGCACCCAGGGGGAAACCGGGGAGCTGTTTTTT
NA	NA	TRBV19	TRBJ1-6	CASNPDSPLNSPLHF	TGTGCCAGTAACCCGGACAGTCCTCTAAATTCACCCCTCCACTTT
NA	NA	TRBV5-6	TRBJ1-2	CASSLGLEGSYGYTF	TGTGCCAGCAGCTTGGGACTAGAGGGCAGCTATGGCTACACCTTC
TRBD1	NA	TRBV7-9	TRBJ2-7	CASSLSQGIGEQYF	TGTGCCAGCAGCTTGTCACAGGGGATCGGCGAGCAGTACTTC
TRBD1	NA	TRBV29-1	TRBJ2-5	CSVDPRDRGLAETQYF	TGCAGCGTTGACCCCCGAGACAGGGGGCTGGCAGAGACCCAGTACTTC
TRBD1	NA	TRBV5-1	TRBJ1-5	CASSSGTGESNQPQHF	TGCGCCAGCAGCTCCGGGACAGGGGAATCGAACCAGCCCCAGCATTTT
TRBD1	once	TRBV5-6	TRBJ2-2	CASSFGTANTGELFF	TGTGCCAGCAGCTTCGGGACAGCGAACACCGGGGAGCTGTTTTTT
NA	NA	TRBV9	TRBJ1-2	CASSTRTDYTF	TGTGCCAGCAGCACTCGGACAGACTACACCTTC
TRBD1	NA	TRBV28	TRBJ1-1	CASSFTQGDTEAFF	TGTGCCAGCAGTTTCACTCAGGGGGACACTGAAGCTTTCTTT
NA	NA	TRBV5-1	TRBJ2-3	CASSLGGRSTDTQYF	TGCGCCAGCAGCTTGGGAGGGAGGAGCACAGATACGCAGTATTTT
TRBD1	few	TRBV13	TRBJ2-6	CASSLMALGAGGYSGANVLTF	TGTGCCAGCAGCTTGATGGCCCTTGGGGCAGGGGGTTACTCTGGGGCCAACGTCCTGACTTTC
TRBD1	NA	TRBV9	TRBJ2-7	CASSGLLRGRVHEQYF	TGTGCCAGCAGCGGACTCCTCAGGGGGCGCGTCCACGAGCAGTACTTC
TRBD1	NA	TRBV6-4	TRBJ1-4	CASSSTGGNGEKLFF	TGTGCCAGCAGTTCTACAGGGGGGAATGGTGAAAAACTGTTTTTT
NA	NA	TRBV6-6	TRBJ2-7	CASSLGTGISYEQYF	TGTGCCAGCAGCCTCGGAACGGGGATTTCCTACGAGCAGTACTTC